The rows below give T cell receptor beta chains drawn from one sample of a study of beta chain features in type 1 diabetes. Assay: immunoSEQ multiplex PCR; the TCRdb copy retains only in-frame clones and omits some. The table records roughly 24,000 clones, approximately 69% of them present only once. The sample was Tregs from blood. All receptors come from a man aged 18 to 30 with type 1 diabetes. Each CDR3 is given with its conserved first and last residue. D genes are given only for firm matches. Expanded clones get a size class; other rows say once, few or many, or leave the size out.

J | V | D | size | length | CDR3 | DNA
TRBJ2-2 | TRBV6-1 | . | . | 13 | CASSVGIPGELFF | TGTGCCAGCAGTGTCGGGATCCCCGGGGAGCTGTTTTTT
TRBJ2-1 | TRBV7-9 | TRBD2 | . | 15 | CASSLASGVYNEQFF | TGTGCCAGCAGCCTTGCTAGCGGGGTATACAATGAGCAGTTCTTC
TRBJ1-2 | TRBV5-1 | . | once | 13 | CASSPSGVHGYTF | TGCGCCAGCAGCCCCTCAGGGGTCCATGGCTACACCTTC
TRBJ2-7 | TRBV29-1 | TRBD1 | few | 14 | CSVLRRDRGLEQYF | TGCAGCGTCCTCAGAAGGGACAGGGGGCTCGAGCAGTACTTC
TRBJ2-5 | TRBV10-3 | TRBD1 | . | 13 | CAIRGQGEETQYF | TGTGCCATCAGAGGACAGGGTGAGGAGACCCAGTACTTC
TRBJ2-7 | TRBV10-2 | TRBD2 | . | 16 | CASRVARPAGGYEQYF | TGCGCCAGCAGGGTGGCCCGCCCAGCGGGGGGCTACGAGCAGTACTTC
TRBJ2-3 | TRBV5-1 | TRBD2 | . | 15 | CASSSTSGSWDTQYF | TGCGCCAGCAGCTCGACTAGCGGGAGTTGGGATACGCAGTATTTT
TRBJ2-3 | TRBV10-3 | TRBD2 | . | 13 | CATQLAVGDTQYF | TGTGCCACCCAACTAGCGGTTGGAGATACGCAGTATTTT
TRBJ2-1 | TRBV27 | TRBD1 | once | 13 | CASRETGGGEQFF | TGTGCCAGCAGGGAGACAGGGGGAGGTGAGCAGTTCTTC
TRBJ2-3 | TRBV4-2 | . | once | 14 | CATAFGGGTDTQYF | TGTGCCACGGCCTTCGGCGGAGGCACAGATACGCAGTATTTT
TRBJ2-3 | TRBV29-1 | TRBD1 | . | 14 | CSVSGQGNWGTQYF | TGCAGCGTGAGTGGACAGGGGAATTGGGGTACGCAGTATTTT
TRBJ2-1 | TRBV19 | . | . | 14 | CASSGASRGNEQFF | TGTGCCAGTAGTGGAGCGTCACGAGGAAATGAGCAGTTCTTC
TRBJ2-5 | TRBV13 | TRBD2 | . | 13 | CASSPTSRETQYF | TGTGCCAGCAGCCCGACTAGCCGAGAGACCCAGTACTTC
TRBJ2-1 | TRBV28 | . | medium-sized | 12 | CASRRLGKEQFF | TGTGCCAGTCGGAGGTTGGGAAAGGAGCAGTTCTTC
TRBJ1-1 | TRBV30 | TRBD1 | . | 15 | CAWIGNRGKNTEAFF | TGTGCCTGGATTGGTAACAGGGGAAAGAACACTGAAGCTTTCTTT
TRBJ1-3 | TRBV28 | . | . | 14 | CASSPWGTGNTIYF | TGTGCCAGCAGCCCATGGGGGACAGGAAACACCATATATTTT
TRBJ2-1 | TRBV28 | TRBD1 | few | 18 | CASSLLGRQGRSYNEQFF | TGTGCCAGCAGTTTATTGGGCCGACAGGGTCGATCCTACAATGAGCAGTTCTTC
TRBJ2-7 | TRBV7-2 | TRBD2 | . | 18 | CASSLAEATSGNSYEQYF | TGTGCCAGCAGCTTAGCGGAGGCGACTAGCGGGAACTCCTACGAGCAGTACTTC
TRBJ2-1 | TRBV7-2 | . | . | 12 | CASSLSFYEQFF | TGTGCCAGCAGCTTATCTTTTTATGAGCAGTTCTTC
TRBJ1-1 | TRBV6-6 | TRBD1 | . | 14 | CASSYFKGALEAFF | TGTGCCAGCAGTTACTTTAAGGGGGCCCTTGAAGCTTTCTTT
TRBJ2-5 | TRBV2 | . | . | 14 | CASSYGWPQETQYF | TGTGCCAGCAGCTACGGGTGGCCCCAAGAGACCCAGTACTTC
TRBJ1-2 | TRBV6-1 | . | . | 13 | CASTHQTGEGYTF | TGTGCCAGCACTCACCAGACCGGGGAGGGATACACCTTC
TRBJ2-1 | TRBV20-1 | . | . | 11 | CSALYGNEQFF | TGCAGTGCCCTTTACGGGAATGAGCAGTTCTTC
TRBJ2-1 | TRBV7-2 | . | . | 14 | CASSLVREYNEQFF | TGTGCCAGCAGCTTAGTGCGGGAATACAATGAGCAGTTCTTC
TRBJ2-2 | TRBV7-2 | . | . | 17 | CASSLAPDRTNTGELFF | TGTGCCAGCAGCTTAGCCCCGGACAGAACGAACACCGGGGAGCTGTTTTTT
TRBJ2-3 | TRBV7-9 | . | . | 16 | CASSPREGAGTRTQYF | TGTGCCAGCAGCCCCCGGGAGGGGGCGGGAACGCGTACGCAGTATTTT
TRBJ2-2 | TRBV6-6 | . | . | 15 | CASSYLGGNTGELFF | TGTGCCAGCAGTTATTTGGGGGGGAACACCGGGGAGCTGTTTTTT
TRBJ2-7 | TRBV10-2 | . | . | 15 | CASSHRPTGSYEQYF | TGCGCCAGCTCTCACAGGCCCACGGGCTCCTACGAGCAGTACTTC
TRBJ1-2 | TRBV6-1 | . | . | 14 | CASLNGRVHYGYTF | TGTGCCAGCCTAAACGGGAGAGTACACTATGGCTACACCTTC
TRBJ2-7 | TRBV18 | . | . | 13 | CASSPPSTYEQYF | TGTGCCAGCTCACCACCTAGCACCTACGAGCAGTACTTC
TRBJ2-7 | TRBV6-5 | TRBD2 | . | 13 | CASSMGRVYEQYF | TGTGCCAGCAGCATGGGGAGGGTCTACGAGCAGTACTTC